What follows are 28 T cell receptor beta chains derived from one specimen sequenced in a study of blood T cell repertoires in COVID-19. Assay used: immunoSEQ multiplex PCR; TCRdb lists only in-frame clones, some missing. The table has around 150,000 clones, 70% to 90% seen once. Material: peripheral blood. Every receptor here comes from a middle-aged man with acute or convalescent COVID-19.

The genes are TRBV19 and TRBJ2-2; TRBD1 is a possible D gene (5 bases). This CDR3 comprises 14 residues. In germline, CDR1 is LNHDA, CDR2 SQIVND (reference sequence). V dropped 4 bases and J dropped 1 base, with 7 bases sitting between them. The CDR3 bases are TGTGCCAGTAGTACTGGACAGAACACCGGGGAGCTGTTTTTT. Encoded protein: CASSTGQNTGELFF.

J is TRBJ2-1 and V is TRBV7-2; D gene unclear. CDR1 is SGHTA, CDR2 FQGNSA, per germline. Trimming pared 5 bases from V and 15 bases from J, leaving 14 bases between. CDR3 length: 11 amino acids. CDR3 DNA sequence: TGTGCCAGCAGCACCGAGGTTCGGCTGTTCTTC. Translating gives CASSTEVRLFF.

Written as DNA, the CDR3 is TGTGCCAGCAGGGCCCGACAGGGCTACGAGCAGTACTTC. Translating it yields CASRARQGYEQYF. The chain couples TRBV28 to TRBJ2-7; TRBD1 agrees at 7 bases. In germline, CDR1 is MDHEN, CDR2 SYDVKM. The V gene end was trimmed by 6 bases and the J gene end by 3 bases; junction bases not matched to a gene: 5. This CDR3 spans 13 amino acids.

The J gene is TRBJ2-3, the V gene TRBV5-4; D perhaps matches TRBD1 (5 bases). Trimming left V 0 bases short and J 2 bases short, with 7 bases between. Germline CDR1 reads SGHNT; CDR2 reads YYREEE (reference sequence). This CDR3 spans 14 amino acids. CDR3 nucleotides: TGTGCCAGCAGCTTGGACAGGCTCACAGATACGCAGTATTTT. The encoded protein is CASSLDRLTDTQYF.

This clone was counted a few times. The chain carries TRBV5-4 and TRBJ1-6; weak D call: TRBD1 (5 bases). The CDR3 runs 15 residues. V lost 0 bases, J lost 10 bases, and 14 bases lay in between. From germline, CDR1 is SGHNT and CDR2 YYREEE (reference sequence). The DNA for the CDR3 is TGTGCCAGCAGCTTGGGAGCAGGGCGTGAGTCACCCCTCCACTTT. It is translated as CASSLGAGRESPLHF.

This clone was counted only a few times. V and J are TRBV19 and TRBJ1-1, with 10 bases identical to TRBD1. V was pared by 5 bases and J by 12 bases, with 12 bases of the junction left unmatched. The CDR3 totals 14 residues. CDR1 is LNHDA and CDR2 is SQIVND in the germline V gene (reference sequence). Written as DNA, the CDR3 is TGTGCCAGTAGTCTAACCGGGACAGGGGAGAAAACTTTCTTT. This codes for CASSLTGTGEKTFF. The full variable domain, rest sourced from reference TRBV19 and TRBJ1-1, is DGGITQSPKYLFRKEGQNVTLSCEQNLNHDAMYWYRQDPGQGLRLIYYSQIVNDFQKGDIAEGYSVSREKKESFPLTVTSAQKNPTAFYLCASSLTGTGEKTFFGQGTRLTVV.

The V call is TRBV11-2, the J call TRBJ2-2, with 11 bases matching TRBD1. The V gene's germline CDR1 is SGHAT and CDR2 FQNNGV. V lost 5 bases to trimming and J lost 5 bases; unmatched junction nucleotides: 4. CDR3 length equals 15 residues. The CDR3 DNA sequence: TGTGCCAGCAGCCGAGGGACAGGGGGAACCGGGGAGCTGTTTTTT. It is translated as CASSRGTGGTGELFF.

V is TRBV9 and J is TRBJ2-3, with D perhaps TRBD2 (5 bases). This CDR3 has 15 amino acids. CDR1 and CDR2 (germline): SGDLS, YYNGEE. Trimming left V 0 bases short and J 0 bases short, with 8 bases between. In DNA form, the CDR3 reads TGTGCCAGCAGCGTAGAGCGGATTAGCACAGATACGCAGTATTTT. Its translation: CASSVERISTDTQYF.

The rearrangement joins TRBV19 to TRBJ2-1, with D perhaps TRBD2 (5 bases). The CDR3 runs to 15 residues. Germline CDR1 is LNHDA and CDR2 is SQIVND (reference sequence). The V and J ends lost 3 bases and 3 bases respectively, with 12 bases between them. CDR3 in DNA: TGTGCCAGTAGTATTGCCGGGGTTAACTACAATGAGCAGTTCTTC. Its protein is CASSIAGVNYNEQFF.

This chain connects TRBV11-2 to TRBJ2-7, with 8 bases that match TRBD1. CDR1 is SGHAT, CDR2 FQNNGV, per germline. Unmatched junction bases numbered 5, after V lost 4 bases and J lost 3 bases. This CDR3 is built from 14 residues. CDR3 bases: TGTGCCAGCAGCTCAGGGACAGGCAACTACGAGCAGTACTTC. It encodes CASSSGTGNYEQYF.

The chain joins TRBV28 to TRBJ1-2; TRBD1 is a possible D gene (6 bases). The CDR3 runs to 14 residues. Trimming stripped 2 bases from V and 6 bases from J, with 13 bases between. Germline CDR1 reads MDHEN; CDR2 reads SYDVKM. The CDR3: CASSLVGGRHGYTF. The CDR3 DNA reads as TGTGCCAGCAGTTTAGTGGGGGGGCGACATGGCTACACCTTC.

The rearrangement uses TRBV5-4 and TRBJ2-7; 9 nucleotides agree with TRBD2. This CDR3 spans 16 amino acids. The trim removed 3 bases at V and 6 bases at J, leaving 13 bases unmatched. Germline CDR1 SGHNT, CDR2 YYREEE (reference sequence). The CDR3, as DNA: TGTGCCAGCAGCTCCAACGTCATCAGCGGGGGGATCGAGCAGTACTTC. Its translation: CASSSNVISGGIEQYF.

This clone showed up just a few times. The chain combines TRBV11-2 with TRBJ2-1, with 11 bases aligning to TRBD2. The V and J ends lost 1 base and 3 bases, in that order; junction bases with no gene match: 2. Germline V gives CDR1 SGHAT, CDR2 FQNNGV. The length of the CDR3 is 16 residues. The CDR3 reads CASSLGGLAVYNEQFF. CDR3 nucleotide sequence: TGTGCCAGCAGCTTAGGGGGACTAGCGGTCTACAATGAGCAGTTCTTC.

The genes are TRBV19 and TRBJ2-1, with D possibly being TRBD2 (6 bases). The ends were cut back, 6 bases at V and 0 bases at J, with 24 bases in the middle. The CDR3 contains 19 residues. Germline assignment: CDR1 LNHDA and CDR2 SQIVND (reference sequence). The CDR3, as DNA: TGTGCCAGTAGCCCTAATGCCCCCCGCGGGGCCAGCTCCTACAATGAGCAGTTCTTC. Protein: CASSPNAPRGASSYNEQFF.

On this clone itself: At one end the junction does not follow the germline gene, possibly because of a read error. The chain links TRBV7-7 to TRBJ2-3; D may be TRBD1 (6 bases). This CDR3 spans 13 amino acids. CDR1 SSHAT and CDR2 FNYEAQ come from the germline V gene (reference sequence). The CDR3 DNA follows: TGTGCTAGCAGCTTAGCAGGGGTGGATACGCAGTATTTT. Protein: CASSLAGVDTQYF.

The CDR3 nucleotides read TGTGCCAGCAGTTTAATACTAGCGGGGGGAGGGGAGACCCAGTACTTC. Encoded protein: CASSLILAGGGETQYF. The V call is TRBV28, the J call TRBJ2-5; TRBD2 matches 12 bases. This CDR3 has 16 amino acids. After removal of 2 bases from V and 5 bases from J, the junction contained 6 bases not matched to a gene. Germline CDR1 reads MDHEN; CDR2 reads SYDVKM.

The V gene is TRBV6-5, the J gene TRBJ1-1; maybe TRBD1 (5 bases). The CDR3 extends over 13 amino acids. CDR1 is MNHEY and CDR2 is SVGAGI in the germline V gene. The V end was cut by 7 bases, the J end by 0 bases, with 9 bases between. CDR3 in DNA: TGTGCCAGCACCCAGACAGTGAACACTGAAGCTTTCTTT. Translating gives CASTQTVNTEAFF.

This CDR3 is CAGTGTARSEIEQYF. CDR3 DNA: TGTGCCGGTACCGGGACAGCGCGATCGGAGATCGAGCAGTACTTC. The chain combines TRBV7-9 with TRBJ2-7, with 7 bases lining up with TRBD1. This CDR3 comprises 15 residues. Germline values: CDR1 SEHNR, CDR2 FQNEAQ (reference sequence). Unmatched junction bases numbered 19, after V lost 11 bases and J lost 6 bases.

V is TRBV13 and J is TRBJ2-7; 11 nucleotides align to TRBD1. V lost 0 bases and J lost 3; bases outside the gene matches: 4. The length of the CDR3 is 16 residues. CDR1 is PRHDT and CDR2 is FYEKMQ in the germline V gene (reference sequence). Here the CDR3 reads CASSLGAGTGGYEQYF. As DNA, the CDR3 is TGTGCCAGCAGCTTAGGGGCCGGGACAGGGGGCTACGAGCAGTACTTC.

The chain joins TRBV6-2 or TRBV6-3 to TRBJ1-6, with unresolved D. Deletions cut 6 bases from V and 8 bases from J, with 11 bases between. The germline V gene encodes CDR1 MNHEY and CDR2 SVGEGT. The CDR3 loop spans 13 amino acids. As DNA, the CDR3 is TGTGCCAGCAGCCGCCGGGAGGATTCACCCCTCCACTTT. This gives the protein CASSRREDSPLHF.

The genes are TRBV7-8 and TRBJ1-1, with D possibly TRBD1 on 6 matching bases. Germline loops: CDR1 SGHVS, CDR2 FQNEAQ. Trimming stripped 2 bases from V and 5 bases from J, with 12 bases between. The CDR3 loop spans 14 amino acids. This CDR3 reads CASSLRQGKTEAFF. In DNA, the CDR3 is TGTGCCAGCAGCTTAAGGCAGGGGAAGACTGAAGCTTTCTTT.

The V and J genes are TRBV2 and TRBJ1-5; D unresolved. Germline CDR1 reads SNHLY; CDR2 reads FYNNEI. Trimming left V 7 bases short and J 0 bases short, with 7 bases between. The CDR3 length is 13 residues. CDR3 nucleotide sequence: TGTGCCAGCAAACTAAATAGCAATCAGCCCCAGCATTTT. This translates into CASKLNSNQPQHF.

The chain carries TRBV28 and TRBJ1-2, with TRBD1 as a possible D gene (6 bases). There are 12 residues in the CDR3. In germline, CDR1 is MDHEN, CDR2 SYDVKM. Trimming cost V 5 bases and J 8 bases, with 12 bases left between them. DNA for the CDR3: TGTGCCAGCAGTATCACAGGGATAGGCTACACCTTC. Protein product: CASSITGIGYTF.

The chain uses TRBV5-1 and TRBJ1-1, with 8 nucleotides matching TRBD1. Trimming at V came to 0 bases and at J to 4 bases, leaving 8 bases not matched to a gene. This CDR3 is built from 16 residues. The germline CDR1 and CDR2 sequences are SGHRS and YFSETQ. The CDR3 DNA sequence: TGCGCCAGCAGCTTGGAAACAGGGGGTATGGGCACTGAAGCTTTCTTT. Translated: CASSLETGGMGTEAFF.

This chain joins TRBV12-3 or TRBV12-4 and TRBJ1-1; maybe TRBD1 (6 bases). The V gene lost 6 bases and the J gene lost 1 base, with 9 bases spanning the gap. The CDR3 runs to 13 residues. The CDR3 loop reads CASRLQGNTEAFF. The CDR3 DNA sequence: TGTGCCAGCAGGCTACAGGGGAACACTGAAGCTTTCTTT.

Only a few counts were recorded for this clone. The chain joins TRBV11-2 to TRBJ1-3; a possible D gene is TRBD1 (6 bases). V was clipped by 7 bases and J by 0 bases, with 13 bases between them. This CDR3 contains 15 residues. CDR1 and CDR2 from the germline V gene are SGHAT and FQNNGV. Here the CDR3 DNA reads TGTGCCAGCACCCGGGACACCCTCTCTGGAAACACCATATATTTT. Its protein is CASTRDTLSGNTIYF.

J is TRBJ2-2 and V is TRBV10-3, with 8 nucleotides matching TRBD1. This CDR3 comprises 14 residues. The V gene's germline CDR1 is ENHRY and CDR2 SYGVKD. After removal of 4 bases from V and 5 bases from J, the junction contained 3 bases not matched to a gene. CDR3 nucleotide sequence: TGTGCCATCAGTGGACAGGGGTATACCGGGGAGCTGTTTTTT. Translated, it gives CAISGQGYTGELFF.

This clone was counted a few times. CDR3 DNA sequence: TGTGCCAGCAGCCGGGTCTTCTACGAGCAGTACTTC. Its protein is CASSRVFYEQYF. This rearrangement joins TRBV7-9 to TRBJ2-7; D unresolved. From germline, CDR1 is SEHNR and CDR2 FQNEAQ (reference sequence). V was cut by 5 bases and J by 3 bases, with 8 bases left in between. The CDR3 has 12 amino acids.